This TCR beta chain was profiled in a study of radiotherapy plus CTLA-4 blockade in lung cancer (dated by TCRdb to 2017 to 2018). As for the study more broadly: Among the enrolled patients, about 19% had an objective response, and about 31% reached disease control. Summary of the overall study and its limitations: The strongest predictors of response were reported to be early dynamic shifts in blood T cell clones along with a rise in serum interferon-beta following radiation. After treatment with radiotherapy and ipilimumab, TCR clones that originated in tumors expanded in peripheral blood.

The study evaluated CTLA-4 blockade (ipilimumab) given together with focal radiation therapy in patients who had chemo-refractory metastatic non-small-cell lung cancer. The library was generated by the immunoSEQ multiplex PCR assay. TCRdb holds this immuneACCESS table with in-frame rearrangements only. Some clones are missing; in checked studies, unresolved V genes explain under half, and the rest has no known cause. Present in this sample are approximately 85,000 clones, approximately 83% of which were seen just once. The ten biggest clones cover roughly 15% of the sample. The V end loses 2 bases and the J end loses 6 bases, and a stretch of 11 bases separates them. The CDR3 spans 12 residues, from the cysteine through the phenylalanine. The sequence is cut down to CDR3 DNA, 36 bases in frame from base 1. CDR1 is given as GTSNPN and CDR2 as SVGIG, both from the germline V gene (reference sequence).

Note on this clone: Its binding antigen is unknown. No base-level quality is on record; no much larger clone is a single base apart.

The clonotype comes from a human donor with non-small cell lung cancer that progressed on radiotherapy plus ipilimumab. This specimen consisted of peripheral blood, obtained from a patient treated with radiotherapy plus ipilimumab. The chain couples TRBV30 to TRBJ2-7; TRBD1 is a weak D gene call, 6 bases matching. The CDR3 protein: CAWSQQGGEQYF. The nucleotides are TGTGCCTGGAGTCAACAGGGTGGCGAGCAGTACTTC.